This passage covers 2 T cell receptor beta chains from one sample sequenced in a study of T cells in Graves' hyperthyroidism and ophthalmopathy. Amplified TCR beta CDR3 regions came from RNA transcripts. Initially, a first-round RT-PCR of the TCR CDR3 employed the HTBI primer set. In TCRdb, the multiplex PCR reads were re-called with MiXCR into one record per CDR3 protein. The sample has roughly 740,000 distinct CDR3 sequences, over 15% seen once; the top ten hold under 9.5%. Sequencing input: blood. The receptors shown here come from a man younger than 30 with Graves' hyperthyroidism.

The rearrangement uses TRBV7-2 and TRBJ1-5; no firm D call. The germline V gene encodes CDR1 SGHTA and CDR2 FQGNSA. The CDR3 consists of 13 residues. V was cut by 5 bases and J by 9 bases, with 14 bases left in between. The CDR3 is CASSADGTRPQHF. The CDR3 nucleotides are TGTGCCAGCAGCGCGGACGGTACTCGGCCCCAGCATTTT.

The chain has TRBV29-1 and TRBJ1-1; D perhaps matches TRBD1 (5 bases). The CDR3 totals 14 residues. Germline CDR1 and CDR2: SQVTM and ANQGSEA. Trimming took 6 bases from V and 4 from J, leaving 18 bases between them. This CDR3 reads CSVQYWGPGTEAFF. Written as DNA, the CDR3 is TGCAGCGTACAATATTGGGGCCCTGGCACTGAAGCTTTCTTT.